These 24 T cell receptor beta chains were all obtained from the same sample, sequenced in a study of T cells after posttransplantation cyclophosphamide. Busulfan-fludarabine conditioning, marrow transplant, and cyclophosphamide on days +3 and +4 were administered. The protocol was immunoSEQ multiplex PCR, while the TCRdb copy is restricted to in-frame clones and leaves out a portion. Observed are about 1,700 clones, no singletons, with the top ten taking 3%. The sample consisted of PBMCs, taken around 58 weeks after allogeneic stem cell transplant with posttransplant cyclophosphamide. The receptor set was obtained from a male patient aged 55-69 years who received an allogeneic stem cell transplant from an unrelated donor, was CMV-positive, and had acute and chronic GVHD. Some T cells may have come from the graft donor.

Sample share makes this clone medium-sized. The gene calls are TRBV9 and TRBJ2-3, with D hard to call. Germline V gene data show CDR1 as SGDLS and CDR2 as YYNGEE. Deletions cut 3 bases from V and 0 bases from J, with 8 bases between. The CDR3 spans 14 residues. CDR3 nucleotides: TGTGCCAGCAGCGGACGCGGTAGCACAGATACGCAGTATTTT. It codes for CASSGRGSTDTQYF.

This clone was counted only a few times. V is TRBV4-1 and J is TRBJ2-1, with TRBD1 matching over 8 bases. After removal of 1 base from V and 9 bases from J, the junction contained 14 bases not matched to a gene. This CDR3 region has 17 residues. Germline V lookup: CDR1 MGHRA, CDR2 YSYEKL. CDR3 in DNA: TGCGCCAGCAGCCAAGTTTCAAGTGGCAGGGGGCGGGGTGAGCAGTTCTTC. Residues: CASSQVSSGRGRGEQFF.

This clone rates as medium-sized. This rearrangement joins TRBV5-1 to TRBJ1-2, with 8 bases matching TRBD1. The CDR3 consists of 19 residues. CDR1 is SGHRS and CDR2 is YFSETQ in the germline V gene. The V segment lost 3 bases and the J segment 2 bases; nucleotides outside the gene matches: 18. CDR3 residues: CASSSRKSTGVVGNYGYTF. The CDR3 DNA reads TGCGCCAGCAGCTCCCGAAAGTCGACAGGGGTGGTAGGAAACTATGGCTACACCTTC. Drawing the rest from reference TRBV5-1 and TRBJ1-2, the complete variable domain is KAGVTQTPRYLIKTRGQQVTLSCSPISGHRSVSWYQQTPGQGLQFLFEYFSETQRNKGNFPGRFSGRQFSNSRSEMNVSTLELGDSALYLCASSSRKSTGVVGNYGYTFGSGTRLTVV.

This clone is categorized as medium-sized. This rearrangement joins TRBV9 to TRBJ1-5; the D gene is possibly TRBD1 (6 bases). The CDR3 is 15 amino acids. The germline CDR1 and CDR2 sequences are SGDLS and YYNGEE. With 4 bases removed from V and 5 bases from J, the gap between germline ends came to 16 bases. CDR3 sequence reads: CASSTKGGNDQPQHF. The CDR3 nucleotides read TGTGCCAGCAGCACAAAAGGGGGAAATGATCAGCCCCAGCATTTT.

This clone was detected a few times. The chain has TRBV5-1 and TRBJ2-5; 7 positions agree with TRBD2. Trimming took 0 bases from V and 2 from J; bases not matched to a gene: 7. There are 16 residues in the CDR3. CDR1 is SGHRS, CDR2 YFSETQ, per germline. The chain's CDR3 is CASSLGASGIQETQYF. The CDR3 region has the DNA TGCGCCAGCAGCTTGGGGGCTAGCGGTATTCAAGAGACCCAGTACTTC.

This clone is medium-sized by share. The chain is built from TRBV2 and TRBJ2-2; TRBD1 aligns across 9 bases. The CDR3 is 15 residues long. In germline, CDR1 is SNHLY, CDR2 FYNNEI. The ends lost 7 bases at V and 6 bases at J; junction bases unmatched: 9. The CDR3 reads CASKRRTGEAGELFF. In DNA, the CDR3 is TGTGCCAGCAAGAGACGGACAGGGGAAGCCGGGGAGCTGTTTTTT. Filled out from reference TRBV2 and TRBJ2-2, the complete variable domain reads EPEVTQTPSHQVTQMGQEVILRCVPISNHLYFYWYRQILGQKVEFLVSFYNNEISEKSEIFDDQFSVERPDGSNFTLKIRSTKLEDSAMYFCASKRRTGEAGELFFGEGSRLTVL.

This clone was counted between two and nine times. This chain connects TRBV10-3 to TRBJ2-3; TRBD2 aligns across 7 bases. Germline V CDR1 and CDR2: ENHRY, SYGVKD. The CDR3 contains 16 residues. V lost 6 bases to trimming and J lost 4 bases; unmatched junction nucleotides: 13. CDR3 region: CAISGPPGGRADTQYF. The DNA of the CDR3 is TGTGCCATCAGCGGTCCCCCGGGAGGCAGGGCAGATACGCAGTATTTT.

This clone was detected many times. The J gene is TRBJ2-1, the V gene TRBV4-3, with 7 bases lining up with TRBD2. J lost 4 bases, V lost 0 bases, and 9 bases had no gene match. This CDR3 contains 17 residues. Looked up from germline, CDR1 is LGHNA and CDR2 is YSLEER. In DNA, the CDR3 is TGCGCCAGCAGCCAAGATCGAGGCGGGAGTCAGTACAATGAGCAGTTCTTC. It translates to CASSQDRGGSQYNEQFF.

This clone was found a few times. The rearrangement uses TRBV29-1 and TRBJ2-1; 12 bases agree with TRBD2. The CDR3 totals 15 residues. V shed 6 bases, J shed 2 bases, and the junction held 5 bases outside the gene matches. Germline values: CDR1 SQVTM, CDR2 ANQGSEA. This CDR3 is CSVLAGGNPYNEQFF. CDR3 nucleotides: TGCAGCGTACTAGCGGGAGGCAATCCCTACAATGAGCAGTTCTTC.

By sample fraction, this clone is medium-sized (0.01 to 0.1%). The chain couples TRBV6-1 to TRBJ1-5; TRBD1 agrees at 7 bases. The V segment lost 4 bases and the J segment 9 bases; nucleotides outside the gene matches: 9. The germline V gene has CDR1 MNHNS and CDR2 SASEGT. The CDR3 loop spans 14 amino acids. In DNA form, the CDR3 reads TGTGCCAGCAGTGTGGACAGGTCTAGCGTGCCCCAGCATTTT. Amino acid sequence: CASSVDRSSVPQHF.

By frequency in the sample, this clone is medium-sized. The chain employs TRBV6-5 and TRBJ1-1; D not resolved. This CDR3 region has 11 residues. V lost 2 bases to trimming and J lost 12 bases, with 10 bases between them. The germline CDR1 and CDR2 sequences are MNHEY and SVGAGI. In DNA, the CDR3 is TGTGCCAGCAGTTACCAGTTGGCAACTTTCTTT. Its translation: CASSYQLATFF.

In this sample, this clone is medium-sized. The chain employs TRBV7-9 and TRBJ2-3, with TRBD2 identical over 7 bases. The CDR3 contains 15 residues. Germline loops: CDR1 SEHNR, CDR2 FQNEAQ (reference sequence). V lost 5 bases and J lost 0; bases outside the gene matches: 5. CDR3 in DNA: TGTGCCAGCAGCACATCTAGCGGAAGCACAGATACGCAGTATTTT. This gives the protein CASSTSSGSTDTQYF.

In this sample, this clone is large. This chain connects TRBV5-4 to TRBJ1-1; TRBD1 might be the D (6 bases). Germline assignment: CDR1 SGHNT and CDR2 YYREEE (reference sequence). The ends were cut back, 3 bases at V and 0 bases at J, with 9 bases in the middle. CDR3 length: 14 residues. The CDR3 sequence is CASSSGELNTEAFF. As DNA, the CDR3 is TGTGCCAGCAGCTCAGGGGAATTGAACACTGAAGCTTTCTTT.

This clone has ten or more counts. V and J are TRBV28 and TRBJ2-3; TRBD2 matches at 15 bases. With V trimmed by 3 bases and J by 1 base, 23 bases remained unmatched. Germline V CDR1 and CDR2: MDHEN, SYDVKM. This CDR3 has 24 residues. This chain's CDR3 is CASSFWAIGLAGGPLRLGTDTQYF. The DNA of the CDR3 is TGTGCCAGCAGTTTCTGGGCGATTGGACTAGCGGGAGGGCCGTTGAGGTTGGGCACAGATACGCAGTATTTT. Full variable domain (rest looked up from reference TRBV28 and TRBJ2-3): DVKVTQSSRYLVKRTGEKVFLECVQDMDHENMFWYRQDPGLGLRLIYFSYDVKMKEKGDIPEGYSVSREKKERFSLILESASTNQTSMYLCASSFWAIGLAGGPLRLGTDTQYFGPGTRLTVL.

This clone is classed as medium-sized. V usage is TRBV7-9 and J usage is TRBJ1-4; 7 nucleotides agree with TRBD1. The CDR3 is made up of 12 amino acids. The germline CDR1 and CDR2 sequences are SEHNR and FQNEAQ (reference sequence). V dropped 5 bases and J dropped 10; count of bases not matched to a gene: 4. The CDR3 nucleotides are TGTGCCAGCAGCGACAGGGACCGAAAACTGTTTTTT. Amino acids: CASSDRDRKLFF.

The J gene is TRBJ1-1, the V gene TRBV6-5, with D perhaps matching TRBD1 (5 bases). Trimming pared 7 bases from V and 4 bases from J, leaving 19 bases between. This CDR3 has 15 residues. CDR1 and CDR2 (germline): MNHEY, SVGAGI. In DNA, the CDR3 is TGTGCCAGCACCCCGGCCCTCGGGGGGGGCACTGAAGCTTTCTTT. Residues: CASTPALGGGTEAFF.

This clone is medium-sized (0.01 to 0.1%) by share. The CDR3 coding sequence is TGTGCCAGCAGTTTAACTAGCGGGAACGTAGCCAAAAACATTCAGTACTTC. Amino acid sequence: CASSLTSGNVAKNIQYF. The rearrangement joins TRBV27 to TRBJ2-4; 10 bases align to TRBD2. This CDR3 has 17 residues. In germline, CDR1 is MNHEY, CDR2 SMNVEV (reference sequence). Trimming took 2 bases from V and 0 from J; bases not matched to a gene: 4.

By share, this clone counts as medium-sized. This chain's CDR3 is CASSLRASGANTGELFF. The DNA of the CDR3 is TGTGCCAGCAGTTTAAGGGCTAGCGGGGCGAACACCGGGGAGCTGTTTTTT. The J gene is TRBJ2-2, the V gene TRBV27; 9 bases align to TRBD2. The CDR3 length is 17 residues. After removal of 2 bases from V and 0 bases from J, the junction contained 4 bases not matched to a gene. Germline V gives CDR1 MNHEY, CDR2 SMNVEV (reference sequence).

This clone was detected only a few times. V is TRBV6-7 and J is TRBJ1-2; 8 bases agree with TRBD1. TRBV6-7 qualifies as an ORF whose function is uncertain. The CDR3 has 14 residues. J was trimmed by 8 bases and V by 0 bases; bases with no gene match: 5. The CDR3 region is CASSYSTGGGGYTF. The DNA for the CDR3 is TGTGCCAGCAGTTACTCCACAGGGGGGGGAGGCTACACCTTC.

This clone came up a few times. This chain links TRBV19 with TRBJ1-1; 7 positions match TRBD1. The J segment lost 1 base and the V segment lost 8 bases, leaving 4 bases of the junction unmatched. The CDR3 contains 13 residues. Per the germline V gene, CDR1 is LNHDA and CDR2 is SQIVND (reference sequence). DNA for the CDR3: TGTGCCAGTTCCCGGACAGGGAACACTGAAGCTTTCTTT. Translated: CASSRTGNTEAFF.

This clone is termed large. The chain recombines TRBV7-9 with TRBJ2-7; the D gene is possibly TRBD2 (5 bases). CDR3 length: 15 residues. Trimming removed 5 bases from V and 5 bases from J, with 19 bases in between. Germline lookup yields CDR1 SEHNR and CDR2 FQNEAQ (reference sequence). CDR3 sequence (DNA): TGTGCCAGCAGCGCACCTTTAGTCGGGGTCCACGAGCAGTACTTC. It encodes CASSAPLVGVHEQYF.

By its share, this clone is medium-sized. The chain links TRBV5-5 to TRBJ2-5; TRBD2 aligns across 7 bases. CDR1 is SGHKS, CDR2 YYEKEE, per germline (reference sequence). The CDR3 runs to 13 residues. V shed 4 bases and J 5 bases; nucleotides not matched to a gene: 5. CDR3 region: CASSLGLVETQYF. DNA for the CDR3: TGTGCCAGCAGCCTCGGACTAGTGGAGACCCAGTACTTC.

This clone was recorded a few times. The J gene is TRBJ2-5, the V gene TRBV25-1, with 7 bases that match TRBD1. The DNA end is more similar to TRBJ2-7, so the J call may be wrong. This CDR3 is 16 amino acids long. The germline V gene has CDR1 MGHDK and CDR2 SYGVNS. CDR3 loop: CASSDPNRDSSYEQYF. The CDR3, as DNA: TGTGCCAGCAGTGACCCTAACCGGGACAGCTCCTACGAGCAGTACTTC.

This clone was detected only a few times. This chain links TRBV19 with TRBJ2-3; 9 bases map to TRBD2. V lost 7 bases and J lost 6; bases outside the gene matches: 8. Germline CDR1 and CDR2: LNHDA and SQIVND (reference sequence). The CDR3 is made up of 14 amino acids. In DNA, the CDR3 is TGTGCCAGTATGACTAGCGGAGAAGGGGATACGCAGTATTTT. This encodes CASMTSGEGDTQYF.